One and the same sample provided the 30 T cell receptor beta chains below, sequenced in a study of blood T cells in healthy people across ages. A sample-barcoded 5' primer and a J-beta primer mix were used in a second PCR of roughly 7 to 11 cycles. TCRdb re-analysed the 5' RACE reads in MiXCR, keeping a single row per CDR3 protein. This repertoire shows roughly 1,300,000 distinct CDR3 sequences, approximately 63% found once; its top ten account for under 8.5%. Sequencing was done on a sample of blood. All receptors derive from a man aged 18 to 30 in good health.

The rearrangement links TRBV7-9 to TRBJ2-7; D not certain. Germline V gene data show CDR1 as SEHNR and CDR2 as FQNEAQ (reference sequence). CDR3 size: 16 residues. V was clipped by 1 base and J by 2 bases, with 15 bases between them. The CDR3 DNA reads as TGTGCCAGCAGCTTAGGAGGTACGGAAGACCCCTACGAGCAGTACTTC. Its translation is CASSLGGTEDPYEQYF.

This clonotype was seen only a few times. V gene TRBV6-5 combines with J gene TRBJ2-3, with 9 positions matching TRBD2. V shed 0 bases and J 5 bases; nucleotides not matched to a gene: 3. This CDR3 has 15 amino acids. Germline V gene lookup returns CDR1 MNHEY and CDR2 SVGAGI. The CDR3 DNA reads TGTGCCAGCAGTTACTCGAAACTAGCGGGAGATACGCAGTATTTT. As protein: CASSYSKLAGDTQYF.

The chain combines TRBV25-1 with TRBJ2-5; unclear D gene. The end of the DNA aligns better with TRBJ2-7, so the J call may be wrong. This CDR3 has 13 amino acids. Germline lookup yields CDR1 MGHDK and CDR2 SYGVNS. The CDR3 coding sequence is TGTGCCAGCAGTGAATGGGGAAAGTACGAGCAGTACTTC. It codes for CASSEWGKYEQYF.

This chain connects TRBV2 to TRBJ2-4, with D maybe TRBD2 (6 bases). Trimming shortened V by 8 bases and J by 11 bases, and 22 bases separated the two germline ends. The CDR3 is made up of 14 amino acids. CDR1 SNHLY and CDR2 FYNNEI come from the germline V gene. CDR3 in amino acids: CASVGGAGLEVQYF. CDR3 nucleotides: TGTGCCAGCGTTGGTGGGGCGGGGCTGGAGGTTCAGTACTTC.

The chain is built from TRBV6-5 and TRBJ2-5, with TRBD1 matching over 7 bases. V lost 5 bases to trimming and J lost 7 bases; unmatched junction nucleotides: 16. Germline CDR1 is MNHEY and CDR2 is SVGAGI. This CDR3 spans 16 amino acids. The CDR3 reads CASSTSLQGPAGTQYF. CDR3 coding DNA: TGTGCCAGCAGTACTTCACTACAGGGGCCGGCGGGGACCCAGTACTTC.

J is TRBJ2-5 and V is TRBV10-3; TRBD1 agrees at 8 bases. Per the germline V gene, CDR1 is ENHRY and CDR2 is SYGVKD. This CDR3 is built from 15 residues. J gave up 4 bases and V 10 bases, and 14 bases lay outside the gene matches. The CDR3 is CATLNDRGGPETQYF. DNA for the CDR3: TGTGCCACCTTGAATGACAGGGGAGGACCAGAGACCCAGTACTTC.

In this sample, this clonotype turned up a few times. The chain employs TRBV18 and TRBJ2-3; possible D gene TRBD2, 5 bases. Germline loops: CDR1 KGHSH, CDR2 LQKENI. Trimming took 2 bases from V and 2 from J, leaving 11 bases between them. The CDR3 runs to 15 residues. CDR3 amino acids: CASSPTRESTDTQYF. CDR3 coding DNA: TGTGCCAGCTCACCAACCCGGGAATCCACAGATACGCAGTATTTT.

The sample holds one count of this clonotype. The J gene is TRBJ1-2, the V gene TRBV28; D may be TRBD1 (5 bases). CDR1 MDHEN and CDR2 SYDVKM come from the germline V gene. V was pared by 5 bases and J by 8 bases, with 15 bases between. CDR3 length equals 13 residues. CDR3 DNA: TGTGCCAGCAGTGACGTTGGGGCGGAGGGCTACACCTTC. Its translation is CASSDVGAEGYTF.

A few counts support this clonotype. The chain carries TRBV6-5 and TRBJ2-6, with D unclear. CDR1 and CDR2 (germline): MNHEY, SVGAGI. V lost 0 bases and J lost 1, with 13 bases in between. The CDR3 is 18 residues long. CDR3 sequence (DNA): TGTGCCAGCAGTTACTCTACCCCCGACAAATCTGGGGCCAACGTCCTGACTTTC. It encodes CASSYSTPDKSGANVLTF.

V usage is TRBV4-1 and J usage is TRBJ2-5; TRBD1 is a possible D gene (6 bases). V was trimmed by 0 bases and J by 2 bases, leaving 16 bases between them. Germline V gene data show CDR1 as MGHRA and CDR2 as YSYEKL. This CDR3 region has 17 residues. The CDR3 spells CASSQEQGNRAQETQYF. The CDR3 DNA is TGCGCCAGCAGCCAAGAACAGGGTAATCGGGCGCAAGAGACCCAGTACTTC.

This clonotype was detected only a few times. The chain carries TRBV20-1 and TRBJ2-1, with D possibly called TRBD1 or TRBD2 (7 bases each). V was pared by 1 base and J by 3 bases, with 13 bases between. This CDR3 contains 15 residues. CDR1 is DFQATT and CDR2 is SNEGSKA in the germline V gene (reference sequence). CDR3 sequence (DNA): TGCAGTGCTAGAGCCAGGGGGGGTGACTACAATGAGCAGTTCTTC. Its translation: CSARARGGDYNEQFF.

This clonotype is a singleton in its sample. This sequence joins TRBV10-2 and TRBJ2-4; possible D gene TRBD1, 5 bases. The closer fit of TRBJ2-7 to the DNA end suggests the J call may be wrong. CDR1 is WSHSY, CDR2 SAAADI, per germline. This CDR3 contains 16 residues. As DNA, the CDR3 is TGCGCCAGCAGCCAGCATTCAGGACACCCTTCCTACGAGCAGTACTTC. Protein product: CASSQHSGHPSYEQYF.

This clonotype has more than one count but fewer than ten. CDR3 loop: CASSLGAFLTDTQYF. The CDR3 DNA follows: TGTGCCAGCAGTTTAGGGGCTTTTCTCACAGATACGCAGTATTTT. V and J are TRBV27 and TRBJ2-3; D is possibly TRBD1 (5 bases). The CDR3 spans 15 residues. Germline lookup yields CDR1 MNHEY and CDR2 SMNVEV (reference sequence). Between the trimmed V and J ends, which lost 2 bases and 2 bases, there was a span of 11 bases.

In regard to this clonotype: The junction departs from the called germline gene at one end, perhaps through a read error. CDR3 bases: TGCGCCAGCAGTTTGACAGATATGCAGTATTTT. This gives the protein CASSLTDMQYF. The V gene is TRBV12-3 or TRBV12-4, the J gene TRBJ2-3, with D perhaps TRBD1 (5 bases). The length of the CDR3 is 11 residues.

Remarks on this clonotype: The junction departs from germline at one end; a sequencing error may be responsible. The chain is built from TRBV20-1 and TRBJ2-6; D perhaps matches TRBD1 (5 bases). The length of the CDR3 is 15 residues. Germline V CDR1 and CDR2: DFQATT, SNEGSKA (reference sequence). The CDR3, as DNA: TGCAGTGCTCAGGCGGCCGGAACTGGGGCCAGCGTCCTGACTTTC. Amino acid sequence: CSAQAAGTGASVLTF.

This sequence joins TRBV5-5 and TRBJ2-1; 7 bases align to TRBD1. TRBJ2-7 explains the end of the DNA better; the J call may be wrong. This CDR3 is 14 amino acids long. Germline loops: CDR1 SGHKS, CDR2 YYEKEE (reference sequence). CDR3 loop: CASSPWTGYNEQYF. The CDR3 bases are TGTGCCAGCAGCCCCTGGACAGGATACAATGAGCAGTACTTC.

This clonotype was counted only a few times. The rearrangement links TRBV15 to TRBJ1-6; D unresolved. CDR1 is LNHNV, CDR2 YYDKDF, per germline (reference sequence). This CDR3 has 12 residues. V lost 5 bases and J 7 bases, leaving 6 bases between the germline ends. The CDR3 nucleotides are TGTGCCACCAGCGTGGAGAATTCACCCCTCCACTTT. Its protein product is CATSVENSPLHF.

In nucleotides, the CDR3 is TGTGCCAGCAGTGATCCAGGGCAGGGTGCGTACTTC. Amino acid sequence: CASSDPGQGAYF. The rearrangement uses TRBV2 and TRBJ2-5; possible D gene TRBD1, 5 bases. Germline CDR1 reads SNHLY; CDR2 reads FYNNEI. This CDR3 has 12 amino acids. V was trimmed by 3 bases and J by 13 bases, leaving 15 bases between them.

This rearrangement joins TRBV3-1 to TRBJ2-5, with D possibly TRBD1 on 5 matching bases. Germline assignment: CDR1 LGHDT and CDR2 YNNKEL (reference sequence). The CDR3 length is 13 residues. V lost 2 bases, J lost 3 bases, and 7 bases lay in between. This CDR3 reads CASSQYRKETQYF. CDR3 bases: TGTGCCAGCAGCCAATACAGGAAAGAGACCCAGTACTTC.

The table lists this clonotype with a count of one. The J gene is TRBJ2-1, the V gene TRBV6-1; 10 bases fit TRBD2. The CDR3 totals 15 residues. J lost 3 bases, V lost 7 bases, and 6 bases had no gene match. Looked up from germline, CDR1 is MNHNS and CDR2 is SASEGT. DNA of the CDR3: TGTGCCAGCACGGGACTAGCGAACCTCTACAATGAGCAGTTCTTC. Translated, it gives CASTGLANLYNEQFF.

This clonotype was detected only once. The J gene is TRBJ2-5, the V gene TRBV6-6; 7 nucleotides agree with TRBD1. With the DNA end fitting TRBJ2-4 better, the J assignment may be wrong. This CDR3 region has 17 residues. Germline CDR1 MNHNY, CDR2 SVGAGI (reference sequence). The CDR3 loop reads CASSYLAGTVIGNIQYF. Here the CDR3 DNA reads TGTGCCAGCAGTTACCTAGCCGGGACAGTGATCGGAAACATTCAGTACTTC.

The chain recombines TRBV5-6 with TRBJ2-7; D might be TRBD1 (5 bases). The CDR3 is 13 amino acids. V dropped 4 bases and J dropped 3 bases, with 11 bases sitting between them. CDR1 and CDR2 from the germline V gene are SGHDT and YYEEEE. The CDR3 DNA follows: TGTGCCAGCAGCATCACAGGTGTCTACGAGCAGTACTTC. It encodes CASSITGVYEQYF. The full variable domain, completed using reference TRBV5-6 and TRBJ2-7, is DAGVTQSPTHLIKTRGQQVTLRCSPKSGHDTVSWYQQALGQGPQFIFQYYEEEERQRGNFPDRFSGHQFPNYSSELNVNALLLGDSALYLCASSITGVYEQYFGPGTRLTVT.

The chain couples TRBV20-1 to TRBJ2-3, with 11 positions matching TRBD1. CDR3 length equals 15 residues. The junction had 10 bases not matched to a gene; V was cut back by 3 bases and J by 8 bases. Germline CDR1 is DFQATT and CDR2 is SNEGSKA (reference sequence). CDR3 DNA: TGCAGTGCTAGTTGGGACAGGGGGTTGTTGGGTACGCAGTATTTT. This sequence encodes CSASWDRGLLGTQYF.

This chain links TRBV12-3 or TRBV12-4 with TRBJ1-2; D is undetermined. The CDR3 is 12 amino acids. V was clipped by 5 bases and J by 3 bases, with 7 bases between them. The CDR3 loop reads CASSPVDYGYTF. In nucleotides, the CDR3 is TGTGCCAGCAGTCCCGTTGACTATGGCTACACCTTC.

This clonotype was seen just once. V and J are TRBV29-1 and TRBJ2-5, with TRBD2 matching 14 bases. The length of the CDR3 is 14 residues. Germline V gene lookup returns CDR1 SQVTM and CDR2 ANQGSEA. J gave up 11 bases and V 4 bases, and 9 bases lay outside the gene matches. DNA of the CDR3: TGCAGCGTTGGAGAGACTAGCGGGAGGGATGAGCAGTACTTC. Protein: CSVGETSGRDEQYF.

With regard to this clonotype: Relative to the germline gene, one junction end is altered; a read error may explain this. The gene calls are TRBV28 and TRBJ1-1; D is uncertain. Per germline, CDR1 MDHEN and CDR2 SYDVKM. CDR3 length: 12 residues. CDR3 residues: CVSSPLSTEAFF. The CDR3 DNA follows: TGTGTCAGCAGTCCTCTGAGCACTGAAGCTTTCTTT.

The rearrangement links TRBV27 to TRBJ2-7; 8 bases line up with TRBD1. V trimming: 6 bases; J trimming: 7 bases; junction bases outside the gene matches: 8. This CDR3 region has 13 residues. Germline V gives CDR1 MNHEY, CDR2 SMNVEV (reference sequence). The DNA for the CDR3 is TGTGCCAGCAGACCTGACAGGGGTTGGGAGCAGTACTTC. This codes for CASRPDRGWEQYF.

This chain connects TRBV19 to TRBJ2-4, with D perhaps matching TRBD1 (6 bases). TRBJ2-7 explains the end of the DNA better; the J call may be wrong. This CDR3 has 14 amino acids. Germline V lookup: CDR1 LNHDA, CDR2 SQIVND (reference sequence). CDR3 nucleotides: TGTGCCAGTAGTCACCGGACAGCCTACTACGAGCAGTACTTC. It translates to CASSHRTAYYEQYF.

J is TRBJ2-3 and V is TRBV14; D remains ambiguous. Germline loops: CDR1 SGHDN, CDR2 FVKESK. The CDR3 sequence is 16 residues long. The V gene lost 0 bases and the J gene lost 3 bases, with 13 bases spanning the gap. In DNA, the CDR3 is TGTGCCAGCAGCCAAGATAACGGATGGAGTACAGATACGCAGTATTTT. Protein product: CASSQDNGWSTDTQYF.

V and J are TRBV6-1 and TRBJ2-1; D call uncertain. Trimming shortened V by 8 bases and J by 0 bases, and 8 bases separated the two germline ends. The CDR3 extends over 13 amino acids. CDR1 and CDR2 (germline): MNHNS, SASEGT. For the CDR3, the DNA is TGTGCCAGCGTCCGGACCTCCTACAATGAGCAGTTCTTC. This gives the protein CASVRTSYNEQFF.